This T cell receptor (beta chain) was documented in a study of cytomegalovirus exposure and HLA in healthy donors (dated by TCRdb to about 2017). Concerning the study at large: An earlier analysis of 550 to 700 of the donors reported roughly 300 Gb of sequence data and around 120 million unique TCR beta sequences from 150 million to 200 million T cells. About 300 gigabases of sequencing data and tens of millions of unique TCR sequences were included in an early release covering roughly 600 HLA-typed donors. Among the 398 genotyped donors, around 81% belonged to the genetic ancestry cluster associated with self-reported Caucasian donors. The study aimed to test whether cataloging public T cell receptors could reveal signatures of past pathogen exposure. The study used immunosequencing to profile the T cell repertoires of several hundred subjects and linked those repertoires to cytomegalovirus serostatus. Besides the first cohort of roughly 660 subjects, a separate validation cohort made up of roughly 120 different subjects was used. To predict cytomegalovirus infection status, the study combined high-throughput TCR immunosequencing, statistical association of individual TCRs with disease status, and machine learning. A later analysis re-examined previously published TCR beta repertoires from more than 650 donors and added high-resolution HLA genotyping to investigate patterns of TCR occurrence. Rather than using new phenotypic data, the later analysis identified candidate immune exposures from TCR beta sequences and from how often those sequences occurred across donors. To decide whether each TCR beta V gene segment behaved as functional or pseudogenic, an earlier analysis of some 600 of the donors relied on high-throughput TCR beta sequencing. Donor age, sex, ethnicity and CMV serostatus were collected together with the repertoire data. Genome-wide SNP genotypes for about 65% of the roughly 670 donors were used in a later genetic analysis, which treated that subset as a discovery cohort. All discovery cohort repertoires had been generated using a single sequencing platform. Class I and class II HLA loci were covered by the typing at four-digit resolution. The number of typed donors differed by locus: about 620-640 for A, B, C, DRB1 and DQB1; approximately 520 for DQA1; about 600 for DPA1; and approximately 450 for DPB1. Because of strong linkage in the cohort, roughly five DR-DQ haplotypes were treated as single units for association and clustering. On average, 235,054 unique TCR beta nucleotide sequences were sequenced per donor among 398 genotyped donors of the cohort, with around 19% of those sequences being non-productive.

The cohort consisted of 670 or so healthy bone marrow donors. Cohort members were all nominally healthy when sampled, although unrecorded immune exposures were likely present. The donor was CMV seronegative and belonged to the group of over 300 seronegative cohort members. A peripheral blood sample was provided by each donor, and peripheral blood mononuclear cells were used for TCR beta sequencing. The Qiagen DNeasy Blood Extraction Kit was used to extract genomic DNA from the blood cell samples. Comment on this clone: No antigen is known for it. Nothing much larger sits one base from this clone, and base qualities are not available.

General conclusions and limits of the study: In a later analysis, several top co-occurrence clusters were reported to appear linked to parvovirus B19, influenza, CMV and Epstein-Barr virus. A later analysis associated about 17,000 TCR beta sequences with specific HLA alleles at a false discovery rate of 0.05. Most CMV-associated TCR beta chains appeared to be HLA-restricted in a later analysis, and the HLA associations seemed to be driven largely by CMV exposure. In a later genetic analysis, fewer N-insertions in productive TCRs were reported among donors in an Asian-associated ancestry cluster than the roughly 700-donor mean. Because counts were too low, under 20 rarely observed V segments, including chromosome 9 orphons, were left out of the earlier analysis of 587 of the donors. A cluster of highly shared sequence variants was judged likely to represent a technical artifact of the sequencing pipeline. Three of the identified cytomegalovirus-associated TCR beta chains were confirmed in vitro to be specific for cytomegalovirus antigens. CMV serostatus was the only immune exposure information available for the cohort. Because some donors lacked HLA typing at each locus, the association tests relied only on the typed subset. Roughly uniform sequencing depth across donors was assumed in presence/absence analyses, although this assumption may not hold. Compared with equally common non-associated chains, HLA-associated TCR beta chains in a later analysis were more clonally expanded and had lower generation probabilities. In the study, 150 to 200 TCR beta chains were listed as associated with cytomegalovirus. A further reported finding was that TCR beta sequences accurately predicted the HLA-A and HLA-B alleles for most subjects in the first cohort. Broadly in line with IMGT annotations, most TCR beta V segments showed up in productive rearrangements about 90% or about 30% of the time in an earlier analysis of 587 of the donors. In both the original and validation cohorts, the classifier was reported to diagnose cytomegalovirus status with high specificity and sensitivity. When HLA alleles, especially DR and DQ, strongly co-occurred, TCR associations were difficult to assign to individual alleles. According to the authors, the approach could potentially be generalized to other disease states and immunological phenotypes. Linkage disequilibrium might explain the correlated functional status among segregating V segments, but an unknown experimental factor could not be excluded. Some IMGT-functional V segments, including TRBV6-2 and TRBV6-3, could not be told apart with the 87-base-pair reads, so those segments were excluded. V-gene and J-gene trimming of TCR beta chains was associated with a missense DCLRE1C variant in a later genetic analysis, and the association was replicated in an independent cohort. Most TCR sequences were seen in very few donors, while some public TCRs were found in many individuals. Only TCR beta chains were sequenced in this cohort, and the absence of alpha or paired-chain data limited detectable features. In a later analysis, TCR association rates were found to vary across HLA loci, with the most associated TCRs seen for DRB1 alleles and the fewest for HLA-C alleles.

CDR1 and CDR2, looked up from the germline V gene (reference sequence), are GTSNPN and SVGIG. V trim: 8 bases; J trim: 6 bases; unmatched bases: 11. The CDR3, cysteine through phenylalanine, is 14 amino acids long. Just CDR3 DNA is preserved here, 42 bases in frame from base 1. The library relied on the immunoSEQ multiplex PCR assay. For the multiplex PCR, a mixture combining 60 forward primers for TCR Vbeta segments and 13 reverse primers for TCR Jbeta segments was used. The CDR3 region of rearranged TCR beta genes was amplified from genomic DNA by a multiplex PCR assay. Amplified TCR beta libraries were sequenced as 87-base-pair reads on the Illumina HiSeq System. In the source study's methods: A later analysis tallied around 82 million unique TCR beta chains across the 700 or so repertoires, and approximately 9.9 million of those chains were shared by two or more donors. A nearest-neighbor algorithm error-corrected the raw reads and collapsed the reads into unique sequences, merging closely related sequences to remove PCR and sequencing errors. CDR3 sequences were aligned to IMGT reference sequences to assign V, D and J gene segments. For a sequence to be retained, a match of at least six nucleotides was required to both a V gene segment and a J gene segment. A rearrangement was called productive if the CDR3 had no stop codons and remained in frame with V and J, and every other rearrangement was called non-productive. Following IMGT convention, CDR3 was defined as the stretch from the second conserved V-encoded cysteine to the conserved J-encoded phenylalanine. The earlier analysis of roughly 590 of the donors excluded any sequence lacking an unambiguous match to a single V gene segment. In an earlier analysis of a few hundred of the donors, a V segment was called functional when productive rearrangements were above 56.7%, and segregating when the standard deviation between donors exceeded 5%. A statistical classification framework was built for diagnosing cytomegalovirus status from the catalog of TCR beta chain sequences. A later analysis assigned V and J genes by comparing TCR nucleotide sequences with IMGT/GENE-DB human TR gene sequences. In a later analysis, CDR3 sequences and most-parsimonious VDJ recombination scenarios were assigned using the TCRdist pipeline. In a later analysis, each TCR beta chain was defined by its CDR3 amino acid sequence together with its V-gene family, and reads lacking a unique V-gene family were excluded. To address suspected cross-contamination and a sequencing artifact, a later analysis removed under 600 highly shared, low-generation-probability nucleotide sequences. A later analysis calculated a clonal expansion index for each public chain from normalized within-repertoire ranks of inferred template counts. In a later analysis, generation probabilities were computed with a VDJ recombination model fitted to out-of-frame rearrangements, and the resulting probabilities were checked against IGoR. In a later analysis, TCR-TCR, TCR-HLA and TCR-CMV co-occurrence was scored with hypergeometric tests, and a repertoire-size bias correction was applied to TCR pairs. False discovery rates were estimated in a later analysis by permuting HLA or CMV assignments 20 times. A later analysis grouped co-occurring TCRs with DBSCAN, adding TCRdist sequence similarity when clustering within HLA-allele-positive subsets. Repertoires with fewer than 30,000 or more than 120,000 public chains were left out of co-occurrence clustering, as were about five repertoires with anomalous nucleotide sharing. TCRdb retrieved this table from immuneACCESS and kept in-frame rearrangements only. Not all clones are present; in checked studies, unresolved V genes account for under half, and no reason is known for the remainder. V and J calls plus clone size are reproduced from that table; the DNA served to infer D and trimming. The sample profile shows about 130,000 clones; more than 75% of them were found once. More than 4% of the sample is held by the ten biggest clonotypes.

The rearranged chain carries TRBV30 and TRBJ2-1, with TRBD1 identical over 9 junction bases. Material: PBMCs. This TCR was recovered from a woman aged 25 to 39 in good health and CMV-seronegative. CDR3 reads: CAGTGTGSLNEQFF. Read as DNA, the sequence is TGTGCCGGGACCGGGACAGGGTCCCTCAATGAGCAGTTCTTC. The CDR3, completed at both ends by the reference TRBV30 and TRBJ2-1 genes, gives the full variable domain SQTIHQWPATLVQPVGSPLSLECTVEGTSNPNLYWYRQAAGRGLQLLFYSVGIGQISSEVPQNLSASRPQDRQFILSSKKLLLSDSGFYLCAGTGTGSLNEQFFGPGTRLTVL.